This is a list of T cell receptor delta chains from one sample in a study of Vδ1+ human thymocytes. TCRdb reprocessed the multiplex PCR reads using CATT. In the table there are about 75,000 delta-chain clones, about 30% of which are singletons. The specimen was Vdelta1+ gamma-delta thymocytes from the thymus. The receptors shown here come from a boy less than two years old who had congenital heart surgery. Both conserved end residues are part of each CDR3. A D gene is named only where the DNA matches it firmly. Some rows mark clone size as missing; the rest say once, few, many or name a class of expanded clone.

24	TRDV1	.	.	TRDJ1	TGTGCTCTTGGGGAACTAGGGAGTTGGAGACTTCCCTTCACCCCCGGCGAGAGTACCGATAAACTCATCTTT	CALGELGSWRLPFTPGESTDKLIF
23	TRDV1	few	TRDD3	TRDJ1	TGTGCTCTTGCCGGCCCTACGGAGGAGACTGGGGGATACGTCTTGATTTCTCCCGATAAACTCATCTTT	CALAGPTEETGGYVLISPDKLIF
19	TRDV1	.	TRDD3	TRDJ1	TGTGCTCTTGGGAGTTCTTCGGTACTGGGGGATACGTGCACCGATAAACTCATCTTT	CALGSSSVLGDTCTDKLIF
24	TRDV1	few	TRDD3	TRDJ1	TGTGCTCTTGGGGAACTAAAGAGGAGGGCCCAGTTTTTTACTGGGGGATACGACACCGATAAACTCATCTTT	CALGELKRRAQFFTGGYDTDKLIF
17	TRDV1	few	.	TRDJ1	TGTGCTCTTGGGGAACTAGAATTCCAGGGGACGACCGATAAACTCATCTTT	CALGELEFQGTTDKLIF
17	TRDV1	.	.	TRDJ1	TGCGCTCTTGGGGTAAAGTGGGGGCTCAGATACACCGATAAACTCATCTTT	CALGVKWGLRYTDKLIF
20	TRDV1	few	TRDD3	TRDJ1	TGTGCTCTTGGGGACCCTAAAGGGGGATACTTACGCAGGTACACCGATAAACTCATCTTT	CALGDPKGGYLRRYTDKLIF
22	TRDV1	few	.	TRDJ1	TGTGCTCTTAGGTGGGAGAGCCCCTTCCTACGTTGGGGGATAAGTACCTCCGATAAACTCATCTTT	CALRWESPFLRWGISTSDKLIF
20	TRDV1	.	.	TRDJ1	TGTGCTCTTGGGGATCTCCCCGACGTAAACGCCTACCTGTACACCGATAAACTCATCTTT	CALGDLPDVNAYLYTDKLIF
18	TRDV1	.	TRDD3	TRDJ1	TGTGCTCTTGGGGAAGTGAGCGGTTTCACCGACTGGGGGATAGAACTCATCTTT	CALGEVSGFTDWGIELIF